The 12 T cell receptor beta chains below come from one sample, sequenced in a study of cytomegalovirus exposure and HLA in healthy donors (dated by TCRdb to the late 2010s). The library was prepared using the immunoSEQ multiplex PCR assay. Imported from immuneACCESS, the table was reduced by TCRdb to in-frame sequences with V and J called. These copies leave out some clones; in studies compared against another copy, an unresolved V gene accounts for under half, and the cause of the remainder is not known. The sample table contains tens of thousands of clones; only one count was recorded for 85% of them. Together, the top ten hold approximately 22% of the sample. Sequencing input: PBMCs. Source of these receptors: a young man in good health and CMV-seropositive.

The V and J genes are TRBV30 and TRBJ2-6; no definite D call. Between the trimmed V and J ends, which lost 1 base and 0 bases, there was a span of 4 bases. Germline lookup yields CDR1 GTSNPN and CDR2 SVGIG (reference sequence). The CDR3 has 14 amino acids. Here the CDR3 DNA reads TGTGCCTGGAGTGATCACTCTGGGGCCAACGTCCTGACTTTC. Amino acid sequence: CAWSDHSGANVLTF.

The rearrangement joins TRBV27 to TRBJ1-1, with TRBD1 as a possible D gene (6 bases). The CDR3 length is 16 residues. Trimming removed 2 bases at V and 5 bases at J, with 18 bases between. CDR1 and CDR2 from the germline V gene are MNHEY and SMNVEV (reference sequence). CDR3 in amino acids: CASSLPASGRGTEAFF. The CDR3, as DNA: TGTGCCAGCAGTTTACCCGCGTCCGGCAGGGGAACTGAAGCTTTCTTT.

This chain links TRBV7-2 with TRBJ2-7, with a weak D call TRBD1 (6 bases). The CDR3 contains 15 residues. The germline CDR1 and CDR2 sequences are SGHTA and FQGNSA. Trimming took 1 base from V and 1 from J, leaving 11 bases between them. The CDR3 sequence: CASSLVRGGSYEQYF. The CDR3 DNA sequence: TGTGCCAGCAGCTTAGTCAGGGGTGGGTCCTACGAGCAGTACTTC.

The V gene is TRBV15, the J gene TRBJ1-5, with D unclear. V lost 1 base and J lost 0, with 7 bases in between. This CDR3 has 15 residues. CDR1 LNHNV and CDR2 YYDKDF come from the germline V gene (reference sequence). The CDR3 nucleotides are TGTGCCACCAGCAGAGCAGGCGATAGCAATCAGCCCCAGCATTTT. It encodes CATSRAGDSNQPQHF.

The chain recombines TRBV5-1 with TRBJ1-1, with D perhaps TRBD1 (6 bases). The CDR3 sequence is 13 residues long. V was shortened by 1 base and J by 4 bases, with 8 bases between the two germline ends. Germline loops: CDR1 SGHRS, CDR2 YFSETQ. CDR3 loop: CASSLKGGTEAFF. In DNA form, the CDR3 reads TGCGCCAGCAGCTTGAAAGGGGGCACTGAAGCTTTCTTT.

The sample holds one count of this clone. The CDR3 here is CASSLLGVGSGETQYF. The CDR3 coding sequence is TGCGCCAGCAGCTTGTTGGGTGTAGGGAGTGGAGAGACCCAGTACTTC. The chain recombines TRBV5-1 with TRBJ2-5, with D possibly being TRBD2 (5 bases). The length of the CDR3 is 16 residues. Germline V gene lookup returns CDR1 SGHRS and CDR2 YFSETQ. Trimming removed 1 base at V and 4 bases at J, with 17 bases between.

This clone was observed a handful of times. The V call is TRBV14, the J call TRBJ1-2; 7 nucleotides line up with TRBD1. Germline CDR1 and CDR2: SGHDN and FVKESK. The CDR3 spans 17 residues. With 2 bases clipped from V and 0 bases from J, the junction kept 9 bases outside the gene matches. The CDR3: CASSQPFLTGANYGYTF. CDR3 coding DNA: TGTGCCAGCAGCCAACCCTTTCTTACAGGGGCTAACTATGGCTACACCTTC.

V is TRBV9 and J is TRBJ2-1, with TRBD1 matching 8 bases. With V trimmed by 3 bases and J by 7 bases, 6 bases remained unmatched. This CDR3 has 14 amino acids. The V gene's germline CDR1 is SGDLS and CDR2 YYNGEE. CDR3 loop: CASSAQGARNEQFF. In DNA, the CDR3 is TGTGCCAGCAGCGCCCAGGGGGCTCGGAATGAGCAGTTCTTC.

V is TRBV5-1 and J is TRBJ2-1; D possibly corresponds to TRBD2 (6 bases). V was shortened by 1 base and J by 1 base, with 18 bases between the two germline ends. The CDR3 is 18 residues long. The germline gives CDR1 SGHRS, CDR2 YFSETQ. The CDR3 loop reads CASSLISGSPDSYNEQFF. As DNA, the CDR3 is TGCGCCAGCAGCTTGATCTCCGGGAGCCCCGATTCCTACAATGAGCAGTTCTTC.

A few counts support this clone. This chain connects TRBV11-2 to TRBJ2-1, with TRBD2 matching 10 bases. Trimming cost V 7 bases and J 4 bases; bases outside gene matches: 7. CDR3 length equals 15 residues. Germline CDR1 SGHAT, CDR2 FQNNGV. The CDR3 DNA reads TGTGCCAGCATCCGCGGACTAGCGGAGTACAATGAGCAGTTCTTC. Protein sequence: CASIRGLAEYNEQFF.

This chain connects TRBV14 to TRBJ1-5; D remains unclear. Looked up from germline, CDR1 is SGHDN and CDR2 is FVKESK. This CDR3 region has 17 residues. V lost 5 bases, J lost 4 bases, and 21 bases lay in between. CDR3 DNA sequence: TGTGCCAGCAGCTCGAGCCAAGTCGCGGACTTAAATCAGCCCCAGCATTTT. Translation gives CASSSSQVADLNQPQHF.

In DNA form, the CDR3 reads TGTGCCAGCAGTTACTCGAGCGCGGCTGGGGAAGCTTTCTTT. Translated, it gives CASSYSSAAGEAFF. J is TRBJ1-1 and V is TRBV6-6; D gene ambiguous. Germline V gives CDR1 MNHNY, CDR2 SVGAGI (reference sequence). The CDR3 contains 14 residues. Trimming removed 0 bases at V and 8 bases at J, with 13 bases between.